The sequence of this TCR beta chain was determined in a study of blood T cells in healthy people across ages. This clonotype was seen more than once but under ten times. As the CDR3 is not closed by the conserved phenylalanine or tryptophan, this likely results from a read error. The CDR3 contains 14 residues. Trimming took off 7 bases at V and 0 bases at J, with 13 bases between the two ends. From germline, CDR1 is MNHNS and CDR2 SASEGT. Then a second PCR, running roughly 7 to 12 cycles, was carried out with a sample-barcoded 5' primer and a J-beta primer mix. One entry per CDR3 protein results from TCRdb running MiXCR on the 5' RACE reads. This sample carries 700,000 to 900,000 distinct CDR3 sequences, approximately 24% of them seen once, and the ten largest clones take 3%. These same records also appear under a second study, on T cells of mothers and their children. Per that paper: For each mother, over 8 million TCR beta CDR3 reads were obtained, and for each child, roughly 3.3 million. Overlap ran slightly, non-significantly higher for related than unrelated mother-child pairs. The authors identified no persistent microchimeric T cell clones.

The rearrangement uses TRBV6-1 and TRBJ2-7, with D perhaps matching TRBD1 (6 bases). This sequence originates from a boy between 5 and 17 years old in good health. The sequenced material came from blood. In DNA, the CDR3 is TGTGCCAGCAAGCCGGGACACTTCTCCTACGAGCAGTACTAC. The encoded protein is CASKPGHFSYEQYY.